A single sample is the source of the 25 T cell receptor beta chains below, sequenced in a study of somatic mutations in cytotoxic T cells in rheumatoid arthritis. Sequencing was performed with immunoSEQ multiplex PCR; in TCRdb, only in-frame clones are kept and a portion is missing. This repertoire shows fewer than 20,000 clones, 60% to 80% found once; its top ten account for over 9.5%. Input material: CD8+ T cells sorted from blood. These receptors all come from an adult with rheumatoid arthritis.

In DNA, the CDR3 is TGTGCCAGCCGGGGGCCGATAGGGGATACGCAGTATTTT. This translates into CASRGPIGDTQYF. This rearrangement joins TRBV9 to TRBJ2-3; D may match TRBD1 or TRBD2 (6 bases each). The CDR3 covers 13 residues. Germline lookup yields CDR1 SGDLS and CDR2 YYNGEE. V was shortened by 7 bases and J by 6 bases, with 15 bases between the two germline ends.

V usage is TRBV6-9 and J usage is TRBJ1-4, with a tentative D call TRBD1 (6 bases). Between the trimmed V and J ends, which lost 6 bases and 7 bases, there was a span of 18 bases. This CDR3 spans 15 amino acids. Germline-derived CDR1 and CDR2 are MNHGY and SVAAGI. CDR3 DNA sequence: TGTGCCAGCAGCCTTGGACAGACCATTGGTGAAAAACTGTTTTTT. It yields the protein CASSLGQTIGEKLFF.

The chain employs TRBV27 and TRBJ1-2, with 9 bases that match TRBD1. V was pared by 0 bases and J by 4 bases, with 6 bases of the junction left unmatched. CDR1 is MNHEY and CDR2 is SMNVEV in the germline V gene (reference sequence). The CDR3 is 16 amino acids. The CDR3: CASSLSSPGQGYGYTF. CDR3 sequence (DNA): TGTGCCAGCAGTTTATCTTCCCCGGGACAGGGCTATGGCTACACCTTC.

The rearrangement joins TRBV9 to TRBJ2-6; D gene ambiguous. Germline V gene lookup returns CDR1 SGDLS and CDR2 YYNGEE. With 0 bases removed from V and 0 bases from J, the gap between germline ends came to 4 bases. The CDR3 totals 15 residues. The CDR3 sequence is CASSVVGSGANVLTF. The CDR3 DNA reads TGTGCCAGCAGCGTAGTCGGCTCTGGGGCCAACGTCCTGACTTTC.

The chain carries TRBV23-1 and TRBJ2-3; D remains unclear. TRBV23-1 qualifies as an ORF whose function is uncertain. Trimming stripped 0 bases from V and 0 bases from J, with 4 bases between. This CDR3 contains 14 residues. CDR3 sequence (DNA): TGCGCCAGCAGTCAATCGAGGAGCACAGATACGCAGTATTTT. Translation gives CASSQSRSTDTQYF.

The chain's CDR3 is CASSEAANQPQHF. The CDR3, as DNA: TGTGCCAGCAGTGAAGCAGCTAATCAGCCCCAGCATTTT. The V and J genes are TRBV6-4 and TRBJ1-5; D is uncertain. Germline lookup yields CDR1 MRHNA and CDR2 SNTAGT. CDR3 length: 13 amino acids. V was shortened by 3 bases and J by 4 bases, with 7 bases between the two germline ends.

This clone has a single count. The rearrangement joins TRBV4-1 to TRBJ2-3; possibly TRBD2 for D (6 bases). Germline V CDR1 and CDR2: MGHRA, YSYEKL. Trimming left V 4 bases short and J 1 base short, with 9 bases between. The CDR3 extends over 14 amino acids. The CDR3 is CASSPREGTDTQYF. CDR3 nucleotides: TGCGCCAGCAGCCCCAGGGAGGGCACAGATACGCAGTATTTT.

The chain joins TRBV2 to TRBJ2-3; TRBD1 agrees at 10 bases. There are 17 residues in the CDR3. The V segment lost 8 bases and the J segment 1 base; nucleotides outside the gene matches: 12. Germline-derived CDR1 and CDR2 are SNHLY and FYNNEI. The DNA for the CDR3 is TGTGCCAGCTTACTCCAGTCGGGACAGGGGCGCACAGATACGCAGTATTTT. As protein: CASLLQSGQGRTDTQYF. The whole variable domain, remainder taken from reference TRBV2 and TRBJ2-3, is EPEVTQTPSHQVTQMGQEVILRCVPISNHLYFYWYRQILGQKVEFLVSFYNNEISEKSEIFDDQFSVERPDGSNFTLKIRSTKLEDSAMYFCASLLQSGQGRTDTQYFGPGTRLTVL.

This clone was detected only once. This chain joins TRBV6-1 and TRBJ1-2; D remains ambiguous. Germline V gene lookup returns CDR1 MNHNS and CDR2 SASEGT. The CDR3 is 11 residues long. Trimming removed 7 bases at V and 4 bases at J, with 7 bases between. The CDR3 nucleotides are TGTGCCAGCATCGCTTTCTATGGCTACACCTTC. Translated, it gives CASIAFYGYTF.

The rearrangement links TRBV14 to TRBJ2-7; D may be TRBD1 (5 bases). V was trimmed by 1 base and J by 3 bases, leaving 16 bases between them. Germline CDR1 and CDR2: SGHDN and FVKESK. This CDR3 has 16 residues. This chain's CDR3 is CASSQVVPQGGYEQYV. The CDR3 bases are TGTGCCAGCAGCCAAGTAGTGCCGCAGGGCGGCTACGAGCAGTACGTC.

This chain joins TRBV28 and TRBJ1-2; a weak D match, TRBD1 (5 bases). CDR1 and CDR2 (germline): MDHEN, SYDVKM. Trimming took 0 bases from V and 3 from J, leaving 8 bases between them. This CDR3 has 14 residues. The CDR3, as DNA: TGTGCCAGCAGTTTATGGGGAGGGGACTATGGCTACACCTTC. Protein product: CASSLWGGDYGYTF.

This clone was counted only a few times. V gene TRBV6-4 combines with J gene TRBJ1-1; the D is unclear. Trimming cost V 2 bases and J 10 bases, with 14 bases left between them. Looked up from germline, CDR1 is MRHNA and CDR2 is SNTAGT. The CDR3 is made up of 13 amino acids. The CDR3 protein is CASSDTGGRGAFF. The CDR3 DNA sequence: TGTGCCAGCAGTGACACGGGAGGAAGAGGAGCTTTCTTT.

The chain joins TRBV29-1 to TRBJ2-1; D unclear. The CDR3 extends over 11 amino acids. Trimming removed 7 bases from V and 3 bases from J, with 7 bases in between. In germline, CDR1 is SQVTM, CDR2 ANQGSEA. This CDR3 reads CSGENYNEQFF. The CDR3 DNA reads as TGCAGCGGAGAAAACTACAATGAGCAGTTCTTC.

The chain combines TRBV4-1 with TRBJ2-2; D uncertain. V shed 5 bases and J shed 6 bases, with 13 bases lying between them. CDR1 and CDR2 (germline): MGHRA, YSYEKL. The CDR3 has 14 amino acids. CDR3 sequence: CASSSLGQAGELFF. DNA for the CDR3: TGCGCCAGCAGCTCCTTAGGGCAGGCCGGGGAGCTGTTTTTT.

V usage is TRBV6-5 and J usage is TRBJ2-6; D is ambiguous. The V and J ends lost 6 bases and 1 base respectively, with 10 bases between them. The CDR3 length is 15 residues. Germline CDR1 MNHEY, CDR2 SVGAGI. Here the CDR3 DNA reads TGTGCCAGCAGCCTTGTCGGGTCTGGGGCCAACGTCCTGACTTTC. This translates into CASSLVGSGANVLTF.

The V call is TRBV9, the J call TRBJ1-1, with D tentatively TRBD1 (6 bases). V lost 4 bases and J lost 3, with 13 bases in between. Germline V gene lookup returns CDR1 SGDLS and CDR2 YYNGEE. The CDR3 consists of 14 residues. The CDR3 loop is CASSPGGGDTEAFF. CDR3 in DNA: TGTGCCAGCAGCCCGGGAGGGGGGGACACTGAAGCTTTCTTT.

The chain combines TRBV7-6 with TRBJ1-1; D perhaps matches TRBD1 (6 bases). This CDR3 region has 17 residues. V shed 1 base and J shed 6 bases, with 21 bases lying between them. The germline V gene encodes CDR1 SGHVS and CDR2 FNYEAQ. The CDR3 DNA follows: TGTGCCAGCAGCTTAGAGCCGGACAGTCTGAGATTATCTGAAGCTTTCTTT. It codes for CASSLEPDSLRLSEAFF.

The V gene is TRBV9, the J gene TRBJ2-3, with TRBD2 as a possible D gene (6 bases). V was trimmed by 4 bases and J by 1 base, leaving 19 bases between them. Germline CDR1 and CDR2: SGDLS and YYNGEE. The CDR3 loop spans 17 amino acids. CDR3 loop: CASSSSLAGVGTDTQYF. The CDR3 bases are TGTGCCAGCAGCTCTTCACTAGCCGGGGTTGGCACAGATACGCAGTATTTT.

The chain has TRBV7-9 and TRBJ2-1; no firm D call. Germline CDR1 is SEHNR and CDR2 is FQNEAQ (reference sequence). CDR3 size: 13 residues. V lost 3 bases, J lost 8 bases, and 11 bases lay in between. CDR3 nucleotide sequence: TGTGCCAGCAGCTTGTTAGGTGACGATGAGCAGTTCTTC. It yields the protein CASSLLGDDEQFF. Looking up the rest from reference TRBV7-9 and TRBJ2-1 gives the full variable domain: DTGVSQNPRHKITKRGQNVTFRCDPISEHNRLYWYRQTLGQGPEFLTYFQNEAQLEKSRLLSDRFSAERPKGSFSTLEIQRTEQGDSAMYLCASSLLGDDEQFFGPGTRLTVL.

The sample holds one count of this clone. V gene TRBV6-1 combines with J gene TRBJ2-7; D unresolved. Trimming left V 4 bases short and J 0 bases short, with 13 bases between. From germline, CDR1 is MNHNS and CDR2 SASEGT. There are 15 residues in the CDR3. This chain's CDR3 is CASSAGSLSSYEQYV. In DNA, the CDR3 is TGTGCCAGCAGTGCTGGTAGTCTGAGCTCCTACGAGCAGTACGTC.

For the CDR3, the DNA is TGTGCCAGCAGCACGAGGGGGGAGCAGTACTTC. It encodes CASSTRGEQYF. V gene TRBV7-9 combines with J gene TRBJ2-7; TRBD1 is a possible D gene (6 bases). Trimming pared 5 bases from V and 7 bases from J, leaving 9 bases between. Germline V gives CDR1 SEHNR, CDR2 FQNEAQ (reference sequence). This CDR3 is 11 amino acids long.

The CDR3 reads CASSNDRGVNTEAFF. Here the CDR3 DNA reads TGTGCCAGTAGTAATGACAGGGGGGTGAACACTGAAGCTTTCTTT. The rearrangement joins TRBV19 to TRBJ1-1; 9 nucleotides agree with TRBD1. J gave up 0 bases and V 4 bases, and 3 bases lay outside the gene matches. Germline loops: CDR1 LNHDA, CDR2 SQIVND (reference sequence). The CDR3 is made up of 15 amino acids. The variable domain in full, completed from reference TRBV19 and TRBJ1-1, reads DGGITQSPKYLFRKEGQNVTLSCEQNLNHDAMYWYRQDPGQGLRLIYYSQIVNDFQKGDIAEGYSVSREKKESFPLTVTSAQKNPTAFYLCASSNDRGVNTEAFFGQGTRLTVV.

The CDR3, as DNA: TGTGCCAGCAGCAATCCAGGGGAAAAACTGTTTTTT. Translation: CASSNPGEKLFF. This sequence joins TRBV7-9 and TRBJ1-4, with D possibly matching TRBD1 (5 bases). This CDR3 is 12 amino acids long. Trimming left V 5 bases short and J 8 bases short, with 9 bases between. The germline CDR1 and CDR2 sequences are SEHNR and FQNEAQ (reference sequence).

The V call is TRBV18, the J call TRBJ2-2, with D possibly TRBD1 on 6 matching bases. Looked up from germline, CDR1 is KGHSH and CDR2 is LQKENI. The CDR3 is 20 residues long. V lost 3 bases and J 0 bases, leaving 23 bases between the germline ends. CDR3 residues: CASSPIQQGSHGPNTGELFF. CDR3 DNA: TGTGCCAGCTCACCGATCCAACAGGGCTCGCACGGTCCGAACACCGGGGAGCTGTTTTTT. The full variable domain, completed using reference TRBV18 and TRBJ2-2, is NAGVMQNPRHLVRRRGQEARLRCSPMKGHSHVYWYRQLPEEGLKFMVYLQKENIIDESGMPKERFSAEFPKEGPSILRIQQVVRGDSAAYFCASSPIQQGSHGPNTGELFFGEGSRLTVL.

CDR3 in DNA: TGTGCCAGCAGTTTATCGGCCGGGGGGTCCGTATTAGGCTACACCTTC. It codes for CASSLSAGGSVLGYTF. This chain joins TRBV27 and TRBJ1-2; possible D gene TRBD1, 5 bases. The ends were cut back, 0 bases at V and 8 bases at J, with 19 bases in the middle. CDR1 is MNHEY, CDR2 SMNVEV, per germline (reference sequence). CDR3 length equals 16 residues.